The clone carrying this T cell receptor (beta chain) was recorded a few times. What it binds is not known. These data originate in a study of T cells after yellow fever vaccination. TCRdb re-called the 5' RACE reads with MiXCR, one entry per CDR3 protein. The data show a few hundred thousand distinct CDR3 sequences, with almost 4% seen just once and roughly 24% held by the top ten. The V end was cut by 4 bases, the J end by 9 bases, with 10 bases between. Germline CDR1 is MNHEY and CDR2 is SVGAGI. The length of the CDR3 is 12 residues. Study results and limitations: The study noted that FACS-sorted repertoires could contain abundant clonotypes contaminating from the bulk population.

The specimen was PBMCs, collected 5 days after the yellow fever booster vaccination. V is TRBV6-5 and J is TRBJ2-1; D gene ambiguous. The TCR comes from a man aged 18-30 years who received the YFV17D yellow fever vaccine. The CDR3 protein is CASSSGAREQFF. CDR3 sequence (DNA): TGTGCCAGCAGTTCGGGTGCCCGTGAGCAGTTCTTC.